This TCR beta chain was recorded in a study of Tregs in tolerant kidney transplant recipients. Study findings and constraints: Validation in larger populations is needed because few patients were studied. This study did not directly address biological reproducibility.

Unstimulated regulatory T cells (CD4+CD25+CD127-), CD4+CD25- non-regulatory cells, CD4 and CD8 cells were FACS-sorted from thawed PBMCs. In germline, CDR1 is LGHNA, CDR2 YNFKEQ. The CDR3 is 17 amino acids. The germline V and J ends were trimmed by 2 bases and 4 bases, with 18 bases remaining between them. Method: immunoSEQ multiplex PCR; TCRdb's copy keeps in-frame clones and lacks some. The repertoire holds 80,000 to 90,000 clones, with approximately 90% as singletons. Turning to this clone: Antigen specificity is unknown.

The sequence came from a human donor in good health. Material: CD8+ T cells from blood. J is TRBJ1-3 and V is TRBV4-2; TRBD1 might be the D (6 bases). CDR3 DNA: TGTGCCAGCAGCCAATGGCTTACAGGGCCGGGGGGAAACACCATATATTTT. Encoded protein: CASSQWLTGPGGNTIYF.